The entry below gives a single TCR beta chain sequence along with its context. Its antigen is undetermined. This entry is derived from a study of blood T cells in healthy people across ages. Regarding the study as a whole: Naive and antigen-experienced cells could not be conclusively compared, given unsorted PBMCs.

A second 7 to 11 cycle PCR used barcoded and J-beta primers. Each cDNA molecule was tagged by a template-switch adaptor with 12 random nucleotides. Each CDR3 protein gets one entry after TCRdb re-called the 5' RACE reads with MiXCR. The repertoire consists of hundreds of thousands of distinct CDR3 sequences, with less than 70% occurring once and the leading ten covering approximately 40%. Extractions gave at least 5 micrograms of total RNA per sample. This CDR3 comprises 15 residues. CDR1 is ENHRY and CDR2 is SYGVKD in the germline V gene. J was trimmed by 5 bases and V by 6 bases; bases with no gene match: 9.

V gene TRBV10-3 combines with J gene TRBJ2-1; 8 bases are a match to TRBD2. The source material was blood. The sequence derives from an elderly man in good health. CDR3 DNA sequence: TGTGCCATCAGAAATCGAGCGGGAGTTGACAATGAGCAGTTCTTC. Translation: CAIRNRAGVDNEQFF.